A selection of T cell receptor beta chains follows, all from one sample in a study of control samples from healthy donors and cancer patients. Produced via immunoSEQ multiplex PCR; TCRdb's table is partial and in-frame only. The data contain around 120,000 clones, around 88% of them singletons. The sequencing input was blood. These receptors all stem from a man aged 40-50 years in good health. The CDR3 runs from the conserved cysteine through the conserved F or W. D genes are given only for firm matches. Some rows have no size entry. The others give once, few or many, or a class for an expanded clone.

D gene: -
clone size: -
J gene: TRBJ2-5
V gene: TRBV7-9
CDR3 protein: CASSPLGSRPQYF
CDR3 DNA: TGTGCCAGCAGCCCGCTGGGCTCTCGGCCCCAGTACTTC

D gene: -
clone size: -
J gene: TRBJ1-2
V gene: TRBV4-3
CDR3 protein: CASSQERGYPYGYTF
CDR3 DNA: TGCGCCAGCAGCCAAGAGAGAGGGTACCCTTATGGCTACACCTTC

D gene: -
clone size: -
J gene: TRBJ2-5
V gene: TRBV25-1
CDR3 protein: CASGDGRQETQYF
CDR3 DNA: TGTGCCAGCGGGGATGGGAGGCAAGAGACCCAGTACTTC

D gene: -
clone size: -
J gene: TRBJ1-4
V gene: TRBV15
CDR3 protein: CATSKNPGTTNEKLFF
CDR3 DNA: TGTGCCACCAGCAAGAACCCAGGGACAACTAATGAAAAACTGTTTTTT

D gene: -
clone size: -
J gene: TRBJ2-7
V gene: TRBV4-1
CDR3 protein: CASSLFSREPAHEQYF
CDR3 DNA: TGCGCCAGCAGCCTATTCAGCAGGGAGCCGGCTCACGAGCAGTACTTC

D gene: -
clone size: few
J gene: TRBJ1-5
V gene: TRBV24-1
CDR3 protein: CATSTGNSNQPQHF
CDR3 DNA: TGTGCCACCAGTACCGGGAATAGCAATCAGCCCCAGCATTTT

D gene: TRBD1
clone size: -
J gene: TRBJ1-5
V gene: TRBV27
CDR3 protein: CASRLTGGNQPQHF
CDR3 DNA: TGTGCCAGCAGACTGACAGGGGGAAATCAGCCCCAGCATTTT

D gene: TRBD1
clone size: -
J gene: TRBJ2-5
V gene: TRBV6-5
CDR3 protein: CASSNRGRGETQYF
CDR3 DNA: TGTGCCAGCAGCAACAGGGGGCGCGGAGAGACCCAGTACTTC

D gene: -
clone size: -
J gene: TRBJ2-1
V gene: TRBV11-3
CDR3 protein: CASSPTVYNEQFF
CDR3 DNA: TGTGCCAGCAGCCCGACGGTATACAATGAGCAGTTCTTC

D gene: -
clone size: -
J gene: TRBJ2-3
V gene: TRBV6-5
CDR3 protein: CASTASTDTQYF
CDR3 DNA: TGTGCCAGCACCGCCAGCACAGATACGCAGTATTTT

D gene: TRBD2
clone size: -
J gene: TRBJ2-7
V gene: TRBV4-1
CDR3 protein: CASSGGEIDEQYF
CDR3 DNA: TGCGCCAGCAGCGGGGGGGAAATCGACGAGCAGTACTTC

D gene: -
clone size: once
J gene: TRBJ2-7
V gene: TRBV3-1/TRBV3-2
CDR3 protein: CASSPPFPRAEGYEQYF
CDR3 DNA: TGTGCCAGCAGCCCTCCGTTCCCGAGGGCTGAGGGCTACGAGCAGTACTTC

D gene: -
clone size: once
J gene: TRBJ2-7
V gene: TRBV5-1
CDR3 protein: CASSGGRANRYEQYF
CDR3 DNA: TGCGCCAGCAGCGGCGGCAGGGCGAATAGGTACGAGCAGTACTTC

D gene: -
clone size: -
J gene: TRBJ1-2
V gene: TRBV7-2
CDR3 protein: CASSLDSHSNYGYTF
CDR3 DNA: TGTGCCAGCAGCTTAGACTCCCACAGTAACTATGGCTACACCTTC

D gene: -
clone size: -
J gene: TRBJ2-3
V gene: TRBV7-3
CDR3 protein: CASSFLGTYTDTQYF
CDR3 DNA: TGTGCCAGCAGCTTCCTCGGGACCTACACAGATACGCAGTATTTT

D gene: -
clone size: -
J gene: TRBJ1-1
V gene: TRBV30
CDR3 protein: CAWSKDLNTEAFF
CDR3 DNA: TGTGCCTGGAGTAAGGATCTTAACACTGAAGCTTTCTTT

D gene: -
clone size: -
J gene: TRBJ2-6
V gene: TRBV6-5
CDR3 protein: CASSSGASGANVLTF
CDR3 DNA: TGTGCCAGCAGTTCTGGAGCATCTGGGGCCAACGTCCTGACTTTC